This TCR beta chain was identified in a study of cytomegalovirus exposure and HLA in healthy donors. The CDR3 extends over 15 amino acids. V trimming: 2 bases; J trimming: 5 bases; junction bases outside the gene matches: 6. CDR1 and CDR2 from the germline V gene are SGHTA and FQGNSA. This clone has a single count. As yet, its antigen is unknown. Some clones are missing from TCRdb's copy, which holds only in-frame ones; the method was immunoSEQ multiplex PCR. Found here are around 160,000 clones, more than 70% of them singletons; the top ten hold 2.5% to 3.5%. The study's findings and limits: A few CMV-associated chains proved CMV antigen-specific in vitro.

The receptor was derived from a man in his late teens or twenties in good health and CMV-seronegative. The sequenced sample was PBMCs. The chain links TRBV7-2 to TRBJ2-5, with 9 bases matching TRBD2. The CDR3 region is CASSLISAGGETQYF. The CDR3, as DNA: TGTGCCAGCAGCTTAATTTCAGCGGGGGGTGAGACCCAGTACTTC.